This paragraph reports one T cell receptor beta chain. This CDR3 spans 13 amino acids. Trimming cost V 6 bases and J 0 bases, with 9 bases left between them. Germline values: CDR1 KGHSH, CDR2 LQKENI. The study pooled second doses at about 4 or about 12 weeks. This entry comes from a study of T cell responses to AZD1222 COVID-19 vaccine. Repertoires were generated with immunoSEQ multiplex PCR, while TCRdb's copy carries only in-frame clones and drops some. The repertoire holds approximately 75,000 clones, with around 86% as singletons. The source was peripheral blood, collected 28 days after the second AZD1222 dose. This sequence joins TRBV18 and TRBJ2-7; D tentatively reads TRBD1 or TRBD2 (6 bases each). The TCR was taken from an adult who received the AZD1222 COVID-19 vaccine. In DNA form, the CDR3 reads TGTGCCAGCTCGACGGGGGCCTCCTACGAGCAGTACTTC. This sequence encodes CASSTGASYEQYF.